This entry concerns a single T cell receptor beta chain. This sample is drawn from a study of cytomegalovirus exposure and HLA in healthy donors. The CDR3 totals 16 residues. V trimming: 3 bases; J trimming: 7 bases; junction bases outside the gene matches: 12. Per germline, CDR1 GTSNPN and CDR2 SVGIG (reference sequence). The PCR made use of 60 Vbeta and 13 Jbeta primers. Only in-frame clones appear in the TCRdb table, and some are missing; sequencing was by immunoSEQ multiplex PCR. The table has under 200,000 clones, about 76% seen once. Sequenced input: PBMCs. This clonotype originated in a male donor in good health and CMV-seropositive. The rearrangement links TRBV30 to TRBJ1-6, with 7 bases aligning to TRBD1. This CDR3 reads CAWRIQGSLCNSPLHF. The DNA of the CDR3 is TGTGCCTGGAGGATACAGGGGAGTCTGTGCAATTCACCCCTCCACTTT.